These 12 T cell receptor beta chains share one sample of origin, sequenced in a study of blood T cell repertoires in COVID-19. The method was immunoSEQ multiplex PCR; TCRdb's version includes in-frame clones alone and lacks a portion of them. Counted here are under 250,000 clones, about 80% occurring once; the ten biggest clones make up under 2%. The sample consisted of PBMCs or T cells enriched from blood (not recorded which). These receptors were collected from a man aged 55 to 69 who had recovered from COVID-19.

The chain has TRBV19 and TRBJ1-1; maybe TRBD1 (5 bases). Per germline, CDR1 LNHDA and CDR2 SQIVND (reference sequence). There are 13 residues in the CDR3. V was cut by 7 bases and J by 1 base, with 10 bases left in between. CDR3: CASTVGQNTEAFF. CDR3 nucleotide sequence: TGTGCCAGTACCGTCGGACAGAACACTGAAGCTTTCTTT.

The J gene is TRBJ1-2, the V gene TRBV28, with 10 bases aligning to TRBD1. Germline V gives CDR1 MDHEN, CDR2 SYDVKM. V dropped 5 bases and J dropped 7; count of bases not matched to a gene: 16. This CDR3 region has 17 residues. The CDR3 DNA reads TGTGCCAGCAGTCCACAAGGGTACGACAGGGGGCAGGTTGGCTACACCTTC. As protein: CASSPQGYDRGQVGYTF.

This clone has just a few counts. The rearrangement uses TRBV6-2 or TRBV6-3 and TRBJ1-5; 7 nucleotides align to TRBD1. The CDR3 spans 16 residues. Germline CDR1 and CDR2: MNHEY and SVGEGT. J was trimmed by 0 bases and V by 5 bases; bases with no gene match: 7. The CDR3: CASSRGTVNSNQPQHF. The CDR3 DNA follows: TGTGCCAGCAGTAGAGGGACAGTCAATAGCAATCAGCCCCAGCATTTT.

This rearrangement joins TRBV18 to TRBJ2-5, with 7 nucleotides matching TRBD1. The CDR3 contains 18 residues. Unmatched junction bases numbered 10, after V lost 0 bases and J lost 0 bases. Germline V gene data show CDR1 as KGHSH and CDR2 as LQKENI. The CDR3 loop reads CASSPPLRDSVYQETQYF. The CDR3 nucleotides are TGTGCCAGCTCACCACCGTTGAGGGACAGTGTTTACCAAGAGACCCAGTACTTC.

This chain links TRBV5-1 with TRBJ1-3; 9 bases fit TRBD1. Germline V gives CDR1 SGHRS, CDR2 YFSETQ. J was trimmed by 0 bases and V by 3 bases; bases with no gene match: 7. The CDR3 totals 17 residues. In DNA, the CDR3 is TGCGCCAGCAGCTATTGGGAACAGGGGGCCTCTGGAAACACCATATATTTT. Translating gives CASSYWEQGASGNTIYF.

The rearrangement links TRBV3-1 (or the pseudogene TRBV3-2) to TRBJ2-2; TRBD1 is a possible D gene (6 bases). This CDR3 region has 16 residues. The germline V and J ends were trimmed by 3 bases and 5 bases, with 16 bases remaining between them. Germline CDR1 and CDR2: LGHDT and YNNKEL (reference sequence). This CDR3 is CASSHRQDPRTGELFF. CDR3 sequence (DNA): TGTGCCAGCAGCCACCGACAGGACCCGAGGACCGGGGAGCTGTTTTTT.

This clone was seen more than once but under ten times. The CDR3 DNA is TGTGCCAGCAGCCAGGAGGGCCATTATGGCTACACCTTC. Protein sequence: CASSQEGHYGYTF. The chain is built from TRBV7-9 and TRBJ1-2; D is ambiguous. This CDR3 is built from 13 residues. Germline CDR1 is SEHNR and CDR2 is FQNEAQ (reference sequence). The V end lost 5 bases, the J end lost 5 bases, and 12 bases lay between the germline ends.

The chain couples TRBV7-2 to TRBJ1-6; 10 nucleotides agree with TRBD1. Germline V CDR1 and CDR2: SGHTA, FQGNSA. CDR3 length equals 15 residues. J gave up 10 bases and V 3 bases, and 6 bases lay outside the gene matches. DNA of the CDR3: TGTGCCAGCAGCTTTGCGGGACAGGGGAACTCACCCCTCCACTTT. Protein sequence: CASSFAGQGNSPLHF.

This clone was seen only once. The V call is TRBV3-1 (or the pseudogene TRBV3-2), the J call TRBJ1-2, with TRBD1 matching 7 bases. The junction had 10 bases not matched to a gene; V was cut back by 5 bases and J by 7 bases. The CDR3 length is 14 residues. CDR1 is LGHDT, CDR2 YNNKEL, per germline (reference sequence). The CDR3: CASSIRQGDIGYTF. In DNA, the CDR3 is TGTGCCAGCAGCATTCGACAGGGCGACATTGGCTACACCTTC.

The chain is built from TRBV30 and TRBJ2-3; 7 bases agree with TRBD2. There are 17 residues in the CDR3. CDR1 and CDR2 (germline): GTSNPN, SVGIG (reference sequence). Trimming took 8 bases from V and 2 from J; bases not matched to a gene: 19. The CDR3 sequence: CAIQPGLTPSPTDTQYF. The CDR3 DNA reads TGTGCCATACAGCCGGGACTAACCCCATCTCCCACAGATACGCAGTATTTT.

V usage is TRBV6-5 and J usage is TRBJ1-2, with 7 positions matching TRBD1. CDR1 and CDR2 from the germline V gene are MNHEY and SVGAGI. V was pared by 4 bases and J by 2 bases, with 1 base of the junction left unmatched. The CDR3 runs 13 residues. CDR3 sequence (DNA): TGTGCCAGCAGTTCGGGACAGAACTATGGCTACACCTTC. Translation gives CASSSGQNYGYTF.

This chain links TRBV2 with TRBJ2-7; D unresolved. The CDR3 is 14 residues long. The germline V and J ends were trimmed by 4 bases and 6 bases, with 16 bases remaining between them. Germline values: CDR1 SNHLY, CDR2 FYNNEI. The CDR3 coding sequence is TGTGCCAGCAGTGTTAAAAGAGTTGATGTCGAGCAGTACTTC. It encodes CASSVKRVDVEQYF.